The TCR beta chain under discussion was sequenced for a study of T cell changes during pregnancy in multiple sclerosis. The protocol was immunoSEQ multiplex PCR, while the TCRdb copy is restricted to in-frame clones and leaves out a portion. The data contain 69,000 or so clones, 92% of them seen just once; the ten biggest clones take up about 2%. V shed 2 bases, J shed 2 bases, and the junction held 3 bases outside the gene matches. Germline V gives CDR1 MNHNS, CDR2 SASEGT. This CDR3 is built from 15 residues. The source of this sequence is a female donor in good health, enrolled as a control in a pregnancy study. This rearrangement joins TRBV6-1 to TRBJ1-2; 9 nucleotides align to TRBD1. The source material was peripheral blood, sampled in the third trimester of pregnancy. In nucleotides, the CDR3 is TGTGCCAGCAGTGAACCGGGACAGGGAAACTATGGCTACACCTTC. Encoded protein: CASSEPGQGNYGYTF.